These T cell receptor beta chains were read from a single sample in a study of T cell repertoires in cytomegalovirus infection. These receptors have no identified antigens. TCRdb itself ran the reads through MiXCR, one entry per CDR3 protein. The sample lists about 900,000 distinct CDR3 sequences; around 29% were seen once. The sequences come from cultured CD8+ T cells from PBMCs, collected from culture after CMV antigen stimulation. The receptors stem from a human donor in good health (CMV status not recorded). Some clones in this sample may be carry-over from other donors' samples. CDR3s include the opening cysteine and the closing phenylalanine or tryptophan. The order of the fields is CDR3 protein, CDR3 DNA, J gene, clone size, D gene, V gene, CDR3 length. D genes are given only for firm matches. Only some rows state a clone size, as once, few, many or a class for expanded clones.

CVSSPDGVGNTIYF	TGTGTCAGCAGTCCCGATGGGGTTGGAAACACCATATATTTT	TRBJ1-3	NA	NA	TRBV27	14
CASSPPGAGLVADTQYF	TGTGCCAGCAGCCCCCCTGGTGCGGGACTAGTTGCAGATACGCAGTATTTT	TRBJ2-3	few	TRBD2	TRBV13	17
CASSLEGSAITYEQYF	TGTGCCAGCAGCTTGGAGGGTAGCGCGATCACCTACGAGCAGTACTTC	TRBJ2-7	NA	NA	TRBV5-4	16
CASSPLDGYTDTQYF	TGTGCCAGCAGCCCTCTGGACGGATACACAGATACGCAGTATTTT	TRBJ2-3	many	NA	TRBV7-9	15
CASSQDNFGTGAYNEQFF	TGCGCCAGCAGCCAGGATAACTTCGGGACAGGAGCCTACAATGAGCAGTTCTTC	TRBJ2-1	NA	TRBD1	TRBV4-3	18
CASSQDRMGQGHTGELFF	TGCGCCAGCAGCCAAGACCGGATGGGACAGGGACACACCGGGGAGCTGTTTTTT	TRBJ2-2	NA	TRBD1	TRBV4-3	18
CSAPPGWENYGYTF	TGCAGTGCCCCCCCGGGCTGGGAAAACTATGGCTACACCTTC	TRBJ1-2	NA	NA	TRBV20-1	14
CASSPPTRAPRGSPLHF	TGTGCCAGCAGCCCCCCCACACGGGCCCCCCGGGGTTCACCCCTCCACTTT	TRBJ1-6	NA	NA	TRBV11-2	17
CASSVVGGDYQETQYF	TGTGCCAGCAGCGTAGTAGGCGGGGACTACCAAGAGACCCAGTACTTC	TRBJ2-5	NA	NA	TRBV9	16
CASSKRQGWPDTQYF	TGTGCCAGTAGTAAGAGACAGGGATGGCCAGATACGCAGTATTTT	TRBJ2-3	few	TRBD1	TRBV19	15
CASSYLGGDTGELFF	TGTGCCAGCAGTTACCTCGGAGGGGACACCGGGGAGCTGTTTTTT	TRBJ2-2	few	NA	TRBV6-6	15
CATSRARHDTQYF	TGTGCCACCAGCAGAGCCCGTCACGATACGCAGTATTTT	TRBJ2-3	NA	NA	TRBV15	13
CASSERSSYEQYF	TGTGCCAGCAGCGAAAGGAGCTCCTACGAGCAGTACTTC	TRBJ2-7	few	NA	TRBV7-6	13
CASSPSWIEAFF	TGTGCCAGCAGTCCATCCTGGATTGAAGCTTTCTTT	TRBJ1-1	few	NA	TRBV7-9	12
CASSNAGREQFF	TGTGCCAGCAGTAATGCCGGTAGAGAGCAGTTCTTC	TRBJ2-1	few	NA	TRBV6-5	12
CASSSPRVNYGYTF	TGTGCCAGCAGCTCCCCCAGGGTTAACTATGGCTACACCTTC	TRBJ1-2	few	NA	TRBV7-9	14
CASSPLWVAEYNEQFF	TGTGCCAGTAGTCCGCTCTGGGTAGCGGAGTACAATGAGCAGTTCTTC	TRBJ2-1	few	NA	TRBV19	16
CASSDASSYNEQFF	TGTGCCAGCAGTGACGCGAGCTCCTACAATGAGCAGTTCTTC	TRBJ2-1	few	NA	TRBV28	14
CASRDPGSGGETQYF	TGTGCCAGTAGGGACCCGGGCAGCGGGGGTGAGACCCAGTACTTC	TRBJ2-5	NA	TRBD2	TRBV19	15
CASSLQMGYQETQYF	TGTGCCAGCAGTTTACAAATGGGGTACCAAGAGACCCAGTACTTC	TRBJ2-5	few	NA	TRBV6-5	15
CVSTEGRASGNTIYF	TGTGTCAGCACCGAAGGGAGGGCGAGTGGAAACACCATATATTTT	TRBJ1-3	NA	NA	TRBV6-6	15
CASSYSPSGGPLTETQYF	TGTGCCAGCAGTTACTCGCCTAGCGGGGGGCCCCTTACAGAGACCCAGTACTTC	TRBJ2-5	few	TRBD2	TRBV6-6	18
CASSLEASGGFTDTQYF	TGTGCCAGCAGCTTAGAGGCTAGCGGGGGGTTCACAGATACGCAGTATTTT	TRBJ2-3	few	TRBD2	TRBV7-6	17
CASSPLSPRDQPQHF	TGTGCCAGCAGTCCGTTGTCCCCGAGGGATCAGCCCCAGCATTTT	TRBJ1-5	NA	NA	TRBV27	15
CASSYPPDNAGNTIYF	TGTGCCAGCAGTTACCCTCCGGACAACGCTGGAAACACCATATATTTT	TRBJ1-3	NA	NA	TRBV6-2/TRBV6-3	16
CASSLARGNTIYF	TGTGCCAGCAGTTTAGCGCGTGGAAACACCATATATTTT	TRBJ1-3	few	NA	TRBV12-3/TRBV12-4	13
CASSPPAGVFYEQYF	TGTGCCAGCAGTCCCCCTGCGGGAGTGTTCTACGAGCAGTACTTC	TRBJ2-7	many	TRBD2	TRBV6-1	15
CACSQVFSGGYENGYTF	TGCGCCTGCAGCCAAGTCTTCTCAGGGGGTTATGAAAATGGCTACACCTTC	TRBJ1-2	NA	TRBD1	TRBV4-1	17
CASSQAITSTDTQYF	TGCGCCAGCAGCCAGGCTATTACTAGCACAGATACGCAGTATTTT	TRBJ2-3	few	NA	TRBV4-1	15
CASSPWTGYEQYF	TGTGCCAGCAGCCCTTGGACAGGGTACGAGCAGTACTTC	TRBJ2-7	NA	TRBD1	TRBV14	13
CASRRKDTEAFF	TGTGCCAGCAGGAGGAAGGACACTGAAGCTTTCTTT	TRBJ1-1	few	NA	TRBV7-9	12
CASSKGQGDSPLHF	TGTGCCAGCAGCAAGGGACAGGGGGATTCACCCCTCCACTTT	TRBJ1-6	NA	TRBD1	TRBV7-9	14
CASFRGGSGYTF	TGTGCCAGCTTTCGCGGGGGGTCTGGCTACACCTTC	TRBJ1-2	many	NA	TRBV12-3/TRBV12-4	12
CSVEPPNTEAFF	TGCAGCGTTGAACCGCCGAACACTGAAGCTTTCTTT	TRBJ1-1	NA	NA	TRBV29-1	12
CASRGTLATNEKLFF	TGTGCCAGCAGGGGGACGCTCGCAACGAATGAAAAACTGTTTTTT	TRBJ1-4	NA	NA	TRBV6-1	15
CASSYSLSPLHF	TGTGCCAGCAGTTATTCGCTCTCACCCCTCCACTTT	TRBJ1-6	few	NA	TRBV27	12
CASRAGNEQFF	TGTGCCAGCAGGGCCGGGAATGAGCAGTTCTTC	TRBJ2-1	many	NA	TRBV6-5	11
CASSLGRNSAYEQYF	TGTGCCAGCAGCTTAGGCCGCAACAGCGCCTACGAGCAGTACTTC	TRBJ2-7	few	NA	TRBV13	15
CASSLALDRGPGGYTF	TGTGCCAGCAGCTTAGCGTTGGACAGGGGGCCTGGTGGCTACACCTTC	TRBJ1-2	NA	TRBD1	TRBV13	16
CASSSRQGYGYTF	TGTGCCAGCAGCTCCCGACAGGGCTATGGCTACACCTTC	TRBJ1-2	many	TRBD1	TRBV7-9	13
CASSPGLWETQYF	TGTGCCAGCAGCCCCGGACTCTGGGAGACCCAGTACTTC	TRBJ2-5	few	NA	TRBV4-2	13
CASSSLGGANTGELFF	TGTGCCAGCAGCTCATTGGGGGGGGCCAACACCGGGGAGCTGTTTTTT	TRBJ2-2	NA	NA	TRBV7-8	16
CASSPDGTGNTEAFF	TGTGCCAGCAGCCCGGACGGGACAGGGAACACTGAAGCTTTCTTT	TRBJ1-1	NA	TRBD1	TRBV7-9	15
CATSPPGGGIGMDYGYTF	TGTGCCACCAGCCCCCCGGGTGGGGGAATCGGTATGGACTATGGCTACACCTTC	TRBJ1-2	few	NA	TRBV15	18
CASSLSFPQGRETQYF	TGTGCCAGCAGCTTGTCATTTCCACAGGGACGGGAGACCCAGTACTTC	TRBJ2-5	NA	NA	TRBV5-6	16
CASSDGGQGTGYNEQFF	TGTGCCAGCAGTGATGGGGGACAGGGGACGGGCTACAATGAGCAGTTCTTC	TRBJ2-1	NA	TRBD1	TRBV2	17
CASSFATEPLHF	TGTGCCAGCAGCTTCGCGACAGAACCCCTCCACTTT	TRBJ1-6	many	NA	TRBV7-6	12
CASTPSLGTEAFF	TGTGCCAGTACACCCTCGTTGGGCACTGAAGCTTTCTTT	TRBJ1-1	many	NA	TRBV7-8	13
CASSSEGNVWTDTQYF	TGTGCCAGTAGTAGCGAGGGCAACGTGTGGACAGATACGCAGTATTTT	TRBJ2-3	NA	NA	TRBV19	16
CASSIDDENTGELFF	TGTGCCAGTAGTATAGATGATGAGAACACCGGGGAGCTGTTTTTT	TRBJ2-2	NA	NA	TRBV19	15
CASSLAGITDTQYF	TGTGCCAGCAGCTTAGCGGGGATAACAGATACGCAGTATTTT	TRBJ2-3	many	NA	TRBV7-8	14
CVSSLTVAGGRNTGELFF	TGTGTCAGCAGCTTAACAGTAGCGGGGGGCCGAAACACCGGGGAGCTGTTTTTT	TRBJ2-2	NA	TRBD2	TRBV7-9	18
CASSSGQGDQPQHF	TGTGCCAGCAGCTCGGGACAGGGGGATCAGCCCCAGCATTTT	TRBJ1-5	many	TRBD1	TRBV7-9	14
CASSLMVQGGNEQFF	TGTGCCAGCAGCTTAATGGTACAGGGGGGCAATGAGCAGTTCTTC	TRBJ2-1	NA	TRBD1	TRBV7-8	15
CASSPNPSPTGELFF	TGTGCCAGCAGCCCCAACCCCTCTCCCACCGGGGAGCTGTTTTTT	TRBJ2-2	NA	NA	TRBV9	15
CASSEGSMNSPLHF	TGTGCCAGCAGTGAAGGGAGCATGAATTCACCCCTCCACTTT	TRBJ1-6	NA	NA	TRBV2	14
CASQGTSGGPFLKNIQYF	TGCGCCAGCCAAGGGACTAGCGGGGGGCCCTTTCTCAAAAACATTCAGTACTTC	TRBJ2-4	few	TRBD2	TRBV4-1	18
CASITGGGRLNYGYTF	TGTGCCAGCATCACCGGTGGCGGCAGGCTTAACTATGGCTACACCTTC	TRBJ1-2	many	NA	TRBV7-2	16
CASSPTPSGARTDTQYF	TGTGCCAGCAGCCCAACGCCCTCGGGGGCTCGCACAGATACGCAGTATTTT	TRBJ2-3	NA	NA	TRBV7-2	17
CACSKRGAGAGELFF	TGTGCTTGTAGTAAAAGGGGGGCCGGGGCCGGGGAGCTGTTTTTT	TRBJ2-2	NA	NA	TRBV12-5	15